This passage covers 10 T cell receptor beta chains from one sample sequenced in a study of persistence of HIV-infected CD4 T cells. An overlapping HIV-1 Gag peptide pool stimulated these cells at about 0.9 ug/peptide/mL. Sorted nonresponding memory CD4+ T cells were CD40L-negative, CD69-negative, CD45RO-high. The libraries were made with immunoSEQ version 4 in survey mode. Sequencing was performed with immunoSEQ multiplex PCR; in TCRdb, only in-frame clones are kept and a portion is missing. Of about 43,000 clones listed, about four fifths are singletons. These receptors have no identified antigens. Sequenced material: CD4+ T cells sorted from PBMCs after roughly 20-hour stimulation, taken from a patient who received antiretroviral therapy. These receptors were obtained from an adult man with HIV who was CMV-seropositive.

V and J are TRBV5-4 and TRBJ2-7, with D unclear. The V gene lost 4 bases and the J gene lost 6 bases, with 14 bases spanning the gap. CDR3 length: 13 residues. Per the germline V gene, CDR1 is SGHNT and CDR2 is YYREEE (reference sequence). The CDR3 DNA reads as TGTGCCAGCAGCCTCTCCTTGAGTGGCGAGCAGTACTTC. Translation gives CASSLSLSGEQYF.

The chain uses TRBV5-6 and TRBJ2-4; TRBD2 matches 9 bases. There are 16 residues in the CDR3. Germline CDR1 is SGHDT and CDR2 is YYEEEE. The V and J ends lost 0 bases and 8 bases, in that order; junction bases with no gene match: 9. The CDR3 DNA reads as TGTGCCAGCAGCTTGGTTCAGAATAGCGGGGGATACATTCAGTACTTC. Translation gives CASSLVQNSGGYIQYF.

This clone was observed a handful of times. V gene TRBV18 combines with J gene TRBJ2-7; D is ambiguous. The germline V gene encodes CDR1 KGHSH and CDR2 LQKENI. The CDR3 is 14 amino acids. Trimming shortened V by 0 bases and J by 2 bases, and 8 bases separated the two germline ends. The CDR3 coding sequence is TGTGCCAGCTCACCACCGACTGTTCCCTACGAGCAGTACTTC. This translates into CASSPPTVPYEQYF.

The chain employs TRBV5-5 and TRBJ1-1; the match to TRBD1 covers 10 bases. Trimming removed 4 bases from V and 5 bases from J; junction bases left unmatched: 11. The CDR3 has 16 residues. Germline values: CDR1 SGHKS, CDR2 YYEKEE (reference sequence). The CDR3 sequence: CASSTSRDRGGTEAFF. The CDR3 DNA sequence: TGTGCCAGCAGCACTTCCCGGGACAGGGGAGGAACTGAAGCTTTCTTT.

J is TRBJ2-3 and V is TRBV24-1, with 8 bases matching TRBD1. The germline V gene has CDR1 KGHDR and CDR2 SFDVKD. This CDR3 is 15 amino acids long. With V trimmed by 3 bases and J by 4 bases, 5 bases remained unmatched. CDR3: CATSDPRTGPDTQYF. CDR3 in DNA: TGTGCCACCAGTGATCCCAGGACAGGGCCAGATACGCAGTATTTT.

The chain links TRBV10-3 to TRBJ2-3, with 9 bases identical to TRBD2. Looked up from germline, CDR1 is ENHRY and CDR2 is SYGVKD. V lost 7 bases and J lost 0; bases outside the gene matches: 11. The CDR3 extends over 17 amino acids. CDR3 in amino acids: CAITSGPSGTSTDTQYF. CDR3 coding DNA: TGTGCCATCACCTCCGGTCCTAGCGGGACTAGCACAGATACGCAGTATTTT.

The chain has TRBV27 and TRBJ2-7, with a tentative D call TRBD1 (5 bases). This CDR3 has 16 residues. Germline-derived CDR1 and CDR2 are MNHEY and SMNVEV (reference sequence). The V end was cut by 6 bases, the J end by 0 bases, with 18 bases between. CDR3 residues: CASRPSRQRVSYEQYF. In DNA, the CDR3 is TGTGCCAGCAGACCCAGTCGACAGAGAGTCTCCTACGAGCAGTACTTC.

The V and J genes are TRBV9 and TRBJ1-3, with D possibly TRBD1 on 5 matching bases. The germline V and J ends were trimmed by 4 bases and 0 bases, with 11 bases remaining between them. CDR3 length: 15 residues. The germline V gene has CDR1 SGDLS and CDR2 YYNGEE. The CDR3 nucleotides read TGTGCCAGCAGCCCTTTGCAGGGCTCTGGAAACACCATATATTTT. Protein product: CASSPLQGSGNTIYF.

This clone occurred once. CDR3 loop: CASSLRVEAGPRETQYF. In nucleotides, the CDR3 is TGCGCCAGCAGCCTAAGAGTCGAGGCAGGCCCACGAGAGACCCAGTACTTC. The chain carries TRBV4-1 and TRBJ2-5; D is uncertain. Trimming stripped 4 bases from V and 4 bases from J, with 22 bases between. Germline V gives CDR1 MGHRA, CDR2 YSYEKL. This CDR3 region has 17 residues.

This clone was seen just once. The J gene is TRBJ1-2, the V gene TRBV4-3; weak D call: TRBD1 (5 bases). This CDR3 contains 15 residues. Trimming left V 0 bases short and J 4 bases short, with 12 bases between. CDR1 is LGHNA and CDR2 is YSLEER in the germline V gene. The CDR3 nucleotides read TGCGCCAGCAGCCAAGATGAGGGGAACCCCTATGGCTACACCTTC. Its translation: CASSQDEGNPYGYTF.